This TCR beta chain was documented in a study of Graves' ophthalmopathy and Graves' hyperthyroidism. Study-level points and caveats: Thyroid clonotypes that were expanded above 0.001 frequency mostly also appeared in blood.

Hyperthyroidism patients were newly diagnosed, ill under 2 months, and aged 18 to 65 years. Deletions cut 5 bases from V and 6 bases from J, with 19 bases between. This CDR3 is 15 amino acids long. RNA transcripts were the template, and TCR beta CDR3 regions were amplified from them. HTBI primers served in a first-round RT-PCR, which a second-round multiplex PCR followed. TCRdb redid the calling of the multiplex PCR reads with MiXCR, one entry per CDR3 protein. Of about 620,000 distinct CDR3 sequences in the sample, 20% to 25% were seen once. This clonotype was counted many times. Its antigen is undetermined.

The sequencing input was peripheral blood. This clonotype was obtained from a woman under 30 with stable Graves' hyperthyroidism. Some clones in this sample may be carry-over from other donors' samples. The chain joins TRBV12-3 or TRBV12-4 to TRBJ1-2; D ambiguous. The CDR3 DNA follows: TGTGCCAGCAGTCCCGACCGCGGGTTAGAGGATGGCTACACCTTC. This translates into CASSPDRGLEDGYTF.